Below, 3 T cell receptor beta chains from the same sample are listed, as sequenced in a study of control samples from healthy donors and cancer patients. Generated by immunoSEQ multiplex PCR, the TCRdb table keeps only in-frame clones and is missing some. The table includes 150,000 or so clones, 94% detected once. The specimen was blood. The receptors stem from a woman between 40 and 50 years old in good health.

This clone came up a few times. V usage is TRBV11-2 and J usage is TRBJ1-6; D remains ambiguous. The CDR3 has 14 residues. The germline gives CDR1 SGHAT, CDR2 FQNNGV. Trimming removed 6 bases at V and 13 bases at J, with 19 bases between. In nucleotides, the CDR3 is TGTGCCAGCAGTTTTAAAGAGCGCTTTGCCCCCCTCCACTTT. It encodes CASSFKERFAPLHF.

The chain couples TRBV5-4 to TRBJ1-1, with D unresolved. The CDR3 sequence is 14 residues long. Trimming cost V 1 base and J 0 bases, with 7 bases left between them. Germline lookup yields CDR1 SGHNT and CDR2 YYREEE (reference sequence). The CDR3 sequence: CASSLPLMNTEAFF. The CDR3 DNA is TGTGCCAGCAGCTTGCCGTTGATGAACACTGAAGCTTTCTTT.

This sequence joins TRBV10-3 and TRBJ1-1; TRBD1 is a possible D gene (6 bases). The germline V and J ends were trimmed by 6 bases and 5 bases, with 13 bases remaining between them. CDR3 length: 13 residues. From germline, CDR1 is ENHRY and CDR2 SYGVKD. This CDR3 is CAISQGPGTEAFF. CDR3 DNA: TGTGCCATCAGCCAGGGGCCGGGGACTGAAGCTTTCTTT.